This T cell receptor beta chain is from a study of T cell responses to AZD1222 COVID-19 vaccine. General study findings and limits: Epitopes outside B.1.351 and B.1.1.7 mutated regions reportedly drew nearly half of spike TCRs. White British people made up most donors, females outnumbered males, and clonal diversity was possibly underestimated.

Second doses at about 4 or about 12 weeks were pooled. The CDR3 has 17 amino acids. Germline trimming cut 0 bases from V and 9 bases from J; bases unmatched to any gene: 11. From germline, CDR1 is MGHRA and CDR2 YSYEKL. TCRdb keeps only in-frame clones here, not all; method: immunoSEQ multiplex PCR. The sample includes about 160,000 clones, around nine tenths of them seen just once. A remark on this clone: Its antigen is still unknown.

The chain combines TRBV4-1 with TRBJ1-6; the match to TRBD1 covers 7 bases. This material consisted of peripheral blood, taken 28 days after the second AZD1222 dose. The sequence derives from an adult who received the AZD1222 COVID-19 vaccine. CDR3: CASSQEQGTGSISPLHF. CDR3 coding DNA: TGCGCCAGCAGCCAAGAACAGGGGACGGGCTCCATTTCACCCCTCCACTTT.